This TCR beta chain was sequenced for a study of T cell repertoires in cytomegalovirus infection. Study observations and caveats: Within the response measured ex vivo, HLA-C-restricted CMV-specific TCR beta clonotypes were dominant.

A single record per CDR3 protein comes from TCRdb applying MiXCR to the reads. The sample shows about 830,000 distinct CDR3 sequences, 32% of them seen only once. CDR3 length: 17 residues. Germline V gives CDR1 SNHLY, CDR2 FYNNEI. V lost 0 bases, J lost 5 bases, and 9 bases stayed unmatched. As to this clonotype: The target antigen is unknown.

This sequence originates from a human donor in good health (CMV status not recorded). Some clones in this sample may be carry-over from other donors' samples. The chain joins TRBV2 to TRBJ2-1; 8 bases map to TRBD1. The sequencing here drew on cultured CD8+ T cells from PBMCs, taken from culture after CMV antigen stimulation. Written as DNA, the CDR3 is TGTGCCAGCAGTGAAGCGAGGACAGGGAGCCCCAACAATGAGCAGTTCTTC. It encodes CASSEARTGSPNNEQFF.